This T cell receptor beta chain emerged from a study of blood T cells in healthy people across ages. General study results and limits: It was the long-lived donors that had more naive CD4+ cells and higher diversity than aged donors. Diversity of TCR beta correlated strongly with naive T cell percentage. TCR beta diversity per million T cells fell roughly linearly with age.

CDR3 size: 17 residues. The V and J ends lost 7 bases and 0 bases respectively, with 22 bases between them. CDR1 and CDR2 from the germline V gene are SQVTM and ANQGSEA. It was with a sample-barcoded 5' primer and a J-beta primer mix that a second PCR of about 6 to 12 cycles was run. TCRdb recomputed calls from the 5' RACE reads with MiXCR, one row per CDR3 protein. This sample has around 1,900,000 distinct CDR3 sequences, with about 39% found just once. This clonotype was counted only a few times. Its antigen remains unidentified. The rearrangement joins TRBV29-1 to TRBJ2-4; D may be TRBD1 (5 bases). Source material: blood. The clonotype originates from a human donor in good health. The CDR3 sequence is CSAGTGAVASAKNIQYF. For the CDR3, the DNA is TGCAGCGCCGGAACAGGAGCCGTGGCCTCAGCCAAAAACATTCAGTACTTC.